This TCR beta chain stems from a study of yellow fever vaccine responses in identical twins (dated by TCRdb to about 2018). In the study overall: The study precisely tracked vaccine-responding T cell clones in identical twins. General findings and caveats noted by the study authors: The T cell response to vaccination in identical twins was reported by the authors to appear partly convergent and partly personalized.

This clonotype was counted a single time. No cognate antigen has been identified for it. One base away there is no much larger clone; base qualities are not given. One read alone provides weak support. CDR1 KGHSH and CDR2 LQKENI were looked up in the germline V gene. The CDR3 runs 14 amino acids, cysteine and phenylalanine included. This entry keeps only the CDR3 DNA: 42 bases, framed from base 1. Trimming accounts for 9 bases at V and 3 bases at J, while the number of junction bases matched to no gene is 7. The method was RT-PCR. Instrument used: Illumina HiSeq 2500. In TCRdb, the public reads were trimmed at Q25 with fastp and aligned with MiXCR, with productive beta chains retained. Rows merge per CDR3 protein into single entries with the most common DNA and genes. The sample table lists about 2,500 distinct CDR3 sequences, approximately 86% of them with a count of one. Jointly, the top ten make up 1.9% of the sample.

The sample consisted of T cells from blood (PBMCs), unsorted or a sorted subset (not recorded which), taken before or after yellow fever vaccination (not recorded which). The chain was built from TRBV18 and TRBJ2-3; TRBD2 lines up with 9 middle nucleotides. The source of this sequence is a female donor who received the yellow fever vaccine. CDR3 region: CASSPGLATDTQYF. The DNA reads as follows: TGTGCCAGTTCCCCCGGACTAGCGACAGATACGCAGTATTTT.